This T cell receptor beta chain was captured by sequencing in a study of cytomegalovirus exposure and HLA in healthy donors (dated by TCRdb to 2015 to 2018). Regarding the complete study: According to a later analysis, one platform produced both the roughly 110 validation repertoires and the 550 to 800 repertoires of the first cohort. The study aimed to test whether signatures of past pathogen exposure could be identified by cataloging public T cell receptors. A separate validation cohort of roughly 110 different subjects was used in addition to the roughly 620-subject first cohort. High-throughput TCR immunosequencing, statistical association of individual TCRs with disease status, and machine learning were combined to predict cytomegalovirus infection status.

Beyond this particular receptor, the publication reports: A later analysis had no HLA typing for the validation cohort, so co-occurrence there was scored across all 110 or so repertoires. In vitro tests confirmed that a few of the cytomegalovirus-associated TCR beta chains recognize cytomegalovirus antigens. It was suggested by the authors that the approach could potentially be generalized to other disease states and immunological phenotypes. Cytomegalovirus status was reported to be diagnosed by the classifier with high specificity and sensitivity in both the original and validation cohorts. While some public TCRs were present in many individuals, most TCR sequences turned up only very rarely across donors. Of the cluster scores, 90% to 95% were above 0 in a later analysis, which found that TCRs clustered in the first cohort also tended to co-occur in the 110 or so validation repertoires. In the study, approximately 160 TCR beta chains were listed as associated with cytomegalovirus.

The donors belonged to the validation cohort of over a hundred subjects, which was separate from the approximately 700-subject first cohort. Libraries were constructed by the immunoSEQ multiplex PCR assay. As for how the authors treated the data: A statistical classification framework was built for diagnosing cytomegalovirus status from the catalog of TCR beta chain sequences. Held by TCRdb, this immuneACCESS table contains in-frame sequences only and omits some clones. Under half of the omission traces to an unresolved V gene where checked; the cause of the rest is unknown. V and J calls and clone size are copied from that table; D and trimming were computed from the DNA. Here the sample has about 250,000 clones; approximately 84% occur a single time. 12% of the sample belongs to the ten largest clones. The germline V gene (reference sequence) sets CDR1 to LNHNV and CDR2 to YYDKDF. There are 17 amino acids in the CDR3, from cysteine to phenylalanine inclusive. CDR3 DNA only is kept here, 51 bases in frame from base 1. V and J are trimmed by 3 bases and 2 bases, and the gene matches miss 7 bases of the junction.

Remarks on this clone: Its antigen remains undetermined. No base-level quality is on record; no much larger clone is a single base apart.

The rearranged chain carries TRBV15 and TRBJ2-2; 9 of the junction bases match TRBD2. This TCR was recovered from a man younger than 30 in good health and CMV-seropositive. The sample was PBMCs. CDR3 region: CATSRVGGLANTGELFF. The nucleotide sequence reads TGTGCCACCAGCAGGGTCGGGGGACTAGCTAACACCGGGGAGCTGTTTTTT.